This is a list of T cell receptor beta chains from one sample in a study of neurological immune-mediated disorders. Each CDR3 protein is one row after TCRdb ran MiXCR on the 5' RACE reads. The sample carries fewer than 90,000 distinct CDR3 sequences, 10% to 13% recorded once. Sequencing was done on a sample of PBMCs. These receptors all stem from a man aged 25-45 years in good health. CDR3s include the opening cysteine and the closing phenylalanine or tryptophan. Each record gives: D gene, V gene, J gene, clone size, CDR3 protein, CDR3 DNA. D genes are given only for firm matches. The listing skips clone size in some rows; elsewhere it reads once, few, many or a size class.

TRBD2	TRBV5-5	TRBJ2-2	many	CASILRLSGGTGELFF	TGTGCCAGCATCCTTCGCCTTAGCGGGGGGACCGGGGAGCTGTTTTTT
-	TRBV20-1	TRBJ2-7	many	CSASRDNSYEQYF	TGCAGTGCTAGCCGGGACAACTCCTACGAGCAGTACTTC
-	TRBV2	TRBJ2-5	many	CASSQDSAPGKTQYF	TGTGCCAGCAGTCAGGACAGCGCCCCAGGGAAGACCCAGTACTTC
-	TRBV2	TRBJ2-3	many	CASSESTDTQYF	TGTGCCAGCAGTGAATCAACAGATACGCAGTATTTT
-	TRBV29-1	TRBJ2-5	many	CSVVGAGETQYF	TGCAGCGTTGTGGGGGCCGGGGAGACCCAGTACTTC
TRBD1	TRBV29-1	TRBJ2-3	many	CSVEGYPGQTTDTQYF	TGCAGCGTTGAAGGCTACCCGGGACAGACCACAGATACGCAGTATTTT
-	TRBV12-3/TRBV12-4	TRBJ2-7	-	CASSLGTSYKQYF	TGTGCCAGCAGCCTCGGGACGAGCTACAAGCAGTACTTC
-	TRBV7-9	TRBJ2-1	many	CASSPTSEQFF	TGTGCCAGCAGCCCAACTAGCGAGCAGTTCTTC
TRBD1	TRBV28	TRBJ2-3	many	CASRNRGRGDTQYF	TGTGCCAGCAGGAACAGGGGGCGCGGTGATACGCAGTATTTT
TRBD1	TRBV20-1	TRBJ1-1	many	CSAPGQRATEAFF	TGCAGTGCTCCGGGACAGAGGGCCACTGAAGCTTTCTTT
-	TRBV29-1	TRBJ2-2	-	CSVLSETNTGELFF	TGCAGCGTTCTATCGGAAACGAACACCGGGGAGCTGTTTTTT
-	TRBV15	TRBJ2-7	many	CATSRDQRQGPSYEQYF	TGTGCCACCAGCAGAGACCAACGGCAGGGACCGTCCTACGAGCAGTACTTC
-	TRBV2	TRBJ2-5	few	CASTAQLQETQYF	TGTGCCAGCACAGCCCAGCTCCAAGAGACCCAGTACTTC
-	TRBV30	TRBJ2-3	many	CAWTFNTDTQYF	TGTGCCTGGACCTTCAACACAGATACGCAGTATTTT
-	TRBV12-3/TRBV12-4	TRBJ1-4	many	CASSLTGGLNEKLFF	TGTGCCAGCAGTCTTACAGGTGGATTGAATGAAAAACTGTTTTTT
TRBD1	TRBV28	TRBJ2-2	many	CASSLLQGANTGELFF	TGTGCCAGCAGTTTATTACAGGGGGCGAACACCGGGGAGCTGTTTTTT
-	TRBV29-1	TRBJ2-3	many	CSVDPVGPGTDTQYF	TGCAGCGTTGATCCAGTGGGACCCGGGACAGATACGCAGTATTTT
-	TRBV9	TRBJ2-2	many	CASSVRPHDNGELFF	TGTGCCAGCAGCGTTAGGCCCCACGATAACGGGGAGCTGTTTTTT
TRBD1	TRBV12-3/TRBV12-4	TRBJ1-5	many	CASSLGQGGGAQPQHF	TGTGCCAGCAGTTTAGGGCAGGGGGGGGGAGCCCAGCCCCAGCATTTT
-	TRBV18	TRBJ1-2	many	CASSTGTAGYTF	TGTGCCAGCTCCACCGGGACGGCTGGCTACACCTTC
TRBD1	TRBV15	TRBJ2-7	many	CATSRDRVYEQYF	TGTGCCACCAGCCGGGACAGGGTTTACGAGCAGTACTTC
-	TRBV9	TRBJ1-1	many	CASSVDSTNTEAFF	TGTGCCAGCAGCGTGGACAGTACGAACACTGAAGCTTTCTTT
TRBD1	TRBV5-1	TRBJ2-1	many	CASSPGGQGAYNEQFF	TGCGCCAGCAGCCCCGGTGGGCAGGGGGCCTACAATGAGCAGTTCTTC
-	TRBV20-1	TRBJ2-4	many	CSAMRGGWGAKNIQYF	TGCAGTGCTATGAGAGGAGGGTGGGGAGCCAAAAACATTCAGTACTTC
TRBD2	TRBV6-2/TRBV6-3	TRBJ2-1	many	CASREAGVATYNEQFF	TGTGCCAGCAGGGAAGCGGGGGTAGCGACCTACAATGAGCAGTTCTTC
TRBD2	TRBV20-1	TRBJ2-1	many	CSARSPGLAGVGNEQFF	TGCAGTGCTAGATCACCGGGACTAGCGGGAGTAGGCAATGAGCAGTTCTTC
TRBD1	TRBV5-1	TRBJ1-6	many	CASSLSVGQGISPLHF	TGCGCCAGCAGCTTAAGTGTCGGACAGGGGATTTCACCCCTCCACTTT
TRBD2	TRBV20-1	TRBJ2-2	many	CSATGRTNTGELFF	TGCAGTGCTACCGGGAGGACCAACACCGGGGAGCTGTTTTTT
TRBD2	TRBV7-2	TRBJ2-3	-	CASARLAGVSDTQYF	TGTGCCAGCGCCCGGCTAGCGGGAGTATCAGATACGCAGTATTTT
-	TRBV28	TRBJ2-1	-	CASSLFINEQFF	TGTGCCAGCAGTTTATTCATCAATGAGCAGTTCTTC
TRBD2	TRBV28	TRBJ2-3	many	CASVTAGITDTQYF	TGTGCCAGCGTAACAGCGGGGATCACAGATACGCAGTATTTT
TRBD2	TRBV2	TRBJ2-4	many	CACRLAENIQYF	TGTGCCTGTAGACTAGCGGAAAACATTCAGTACTTC
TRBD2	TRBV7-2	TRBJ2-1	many	CASSLLAGVGQHEQFF	TGTGCCAGCAGCCTCTTAGCGGGAGTAGGGCAGCATGAGCAGTTCTTC
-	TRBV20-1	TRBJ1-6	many	CSAASRALTGDNSPLHF	TGCAGTGCCGCAAGCCGGGCTTTGACCGGCGATAATTCACCCCTCCACTTT
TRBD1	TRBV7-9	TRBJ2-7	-	CASSLPRDSYEQYF	TGTGCCAGCAGCTTACCCCGGGACAGTTACGAGCAGTACTTC
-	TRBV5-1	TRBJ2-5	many	CASSSPDQETQYF	TGCGCCAGCAGCAGTCCAGATCAAGAGACCCAGTACTTC
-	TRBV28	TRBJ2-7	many	CASTPGTATYEQYF	TGTGCCAGCACCCCCGGGACCGCGACCTACGAGCAGTACTTC
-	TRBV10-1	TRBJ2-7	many	CASSPPGSRYEQYF	TGCGCCAGCAGTCCTCCGGGGTCGCGCTACGAGCAGTACTTC
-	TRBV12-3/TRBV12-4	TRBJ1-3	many	CASSLSGSGNTIYF	TGTGCCAGCAGTTTATCAGGGTCTGGAAACACCATATATTTT
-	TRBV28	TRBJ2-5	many	CASRRTSQETQYF	TGTGCCAGTAGAAGGACGTCCCAAGAGACCCAGTACTTC
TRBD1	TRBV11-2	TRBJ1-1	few	CASSLFIGQGDTEAFF	TGTGCCAGCAGCTTATTTATTGGACAGGGGGACACTGAAGCTTTCTTT
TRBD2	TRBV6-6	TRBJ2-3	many	CASSRGTSARGDTQYF	TGTGCCAGCAGTCGCGGGACTAGCGCCCGGGGGGATACGCAGTATTTT
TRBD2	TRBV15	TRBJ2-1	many	CATRTGTSGYNEQFF	TGTGCCACCAGGACCGGGACTAGCGGCTACAATGAGCAGTTCTTC
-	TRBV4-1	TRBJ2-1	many	CASSQDKGGEQFF	TGCGCCAGCAGCCAAGATAAAGGTGGTGAGCAGTTCTTC
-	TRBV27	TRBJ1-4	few	CASSLYPQTGATNEKLFF	TGTGCCAGCAGTTTATATCCCCAGACGGGTGCAACTAATGAAAAACTGTTTTTT
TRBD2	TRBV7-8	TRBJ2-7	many	CASSLATSGSLPYEQYF	TGTGCCAGCAGCTTAGCGACTAGCGGGAGCCTTCCCTACGAGCAGTACTTC
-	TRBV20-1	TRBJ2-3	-	CSARRLVDTYTQYF	TGCAGTGCCCGAAGACTAGTGGACACATATACGCAGTATTTT
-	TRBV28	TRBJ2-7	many	CASRGIDRPAYEQYF	TGTGCCAGCAGAGGAATCGACAGGCCAGCCTACGAGCAGTACTTC